A single sample is the source of the 24 T cell receptor beta chains below, sequenced in a study of T cell repertoires in ileal Crohn's disease. The time point: inflamed ileum from the surgical specimen. Profiled with immunoSEQ multiplex PCR; TCRdb holds only in-frame clones, not every one. This sample has 17,000 or so clones, with 70% to 80% found just once. The specimen sequenced was ileal tissue. These receptors were obtained from an adult with Crohn's disease.

The table lists this clone with a few counts. The CDR3: CATSRLLGSLDGYTF. In DNA, the CDR3 is TGTGCCACCAGCAGACTGCTGGGCAGCCTTGATGGCTACACCTTC. V usage is TRBV15 and J usage is TRBJ1-2; D is uncertain. This CDR3 region has 15 residues. The germline gives CDR1 LNHNV, CDR2 YYDKDF (reference sequence). Trimming left V 2 bases short and J 6 bases short, with 16 bases between.

This clone was seen more than once but under ten times. This chain uses TRBV25-1 with TRBJ1-4; 7 bases agree with TRBD1. CDR1 MGHDK and CDR2 SYGVNS come from the germline V gene. The V and J ends lost 3 bases and 4 bases, in that order; junction bases with no gene match: 8. This CDR3 is 16 amino acids long. The CDR3: CASSEGTGTDNEKLFF. In DNA, the CDR3 is TGTGCCAGCAGTGAGGGGACCGGGACAGATAATGAAAAACTGTTTTTT. The full variable domain, in which reference TRBV25-1 and TRBJ1-4 provide the parts outside the CDR3, is EADIYQTPRYLVIGTGKKITLECSQTMGHDKMYWYQQDPGMELHLIHYSYGVNSTEKGDLSSESTVSRIRTEHFPLTLESARPSHTSQYLCASSEGTGTDNEKLFFGSGTQLSVL.

The V and J genes are TRBV5-1 and TRBJ2-1; 8 bases are a match to TRBD2. The V gene end was trimmed by 5 bases and the J gene end by 4 bases; junction bases not matched to a gene: 5. Germline V lookup: CDR1 SGHRS, CDR2 YFSETQ. CDR3 length: 14 residues. The CDR3 here is CASRSTSGYNEQFF. The DNA of the CDR3 is TGCGCCAGCAGAAGCACTAGCGGTTACAATGAGCAGTTCTTC.

The CDR3 reads CAILNRASISYEQYF. DNA of the CDR3: TGTGCCATCCTCAATAGGGCCTCAATCTCCTACGAGCAGTACTTC. The chain combines TRBV7-2 with TRBJ2-7, with no clear D. Trimming cost V 10 bases and J 0 bases, with 19 bases left between them. Looked up from germline, CDR1 is SGHTA and CDR2 is FQGNSA. This CDR3 region has 15 residues.

This sequence joins TRBV9 and TRBJ1-2; D not resolved. This CDR3 spans 14 amino acids. V was clipped by 0 bases and J by 1 base, with 7 bases between them. Germline V gives CDR1 SGDLS, CDR2 YYNGEE. For the CDR3, the DNA is TGTGCCAGCAGCGTAGCGATCAGTAACTATGGCTACACCTTC. As protein: CASSVAISNYGYTF.

In this sample, this clone turned up once. The CDR3 spells CASSSTDWLGTSGRAYNEQFF. The CDR3 coding sequence is TGTGCCAGCAGCTCCACGGACTGGCTCGGGACTAGCGGGAGGGCCTACAATGAGCAGTTCTTC. This chain links TRBV13 with TRBJ2-1; 16 bases fit TRBD2. The length of the CDR3 is 21 residues. J was trimmed by 2 bases and V by 4 bases; bases with no gene match: 14. The V gene's germline CDR1 is PRHDT and CDR2 FYEKMQ (reference sequence).

The gene calls are TRBV25-1 and TRBJ2-1; D may be TRBD2 (6 bases). The germline V gene encodes CDR1 MGHDK and CDR2 SYGVNS. The CDR3 is made up of 15 amino acids. The germline V and J ends were trimmed by 1 base and 7 bases, with 14 bases remaining between them. The CDR3 region is CASSEFGGPSNEQFF. The CDR3, as DNA: TGTGCCAGCAGTGAATTCGGGGGTCCTTCAAATGAGCAGTTCTTC.

This clone is categorized as medium-sized. The J gene is TRBJ2-7, the V gene TRBV7-8, with a weak D call TRBD2 (6 bases). The CDR3 length is 13 residues. CDR1 is SGHVS, CDR2 FQNEAQ, per germline. V lost 1 base and J lost 6, with 10 bases in between. Here the CDR3 reads CASSLGDLGEQYF. The CDR3 bases are TGTGCCAGCAGCTTAGGGGACTTGGGCGAGCAGTACTTC.

This CDR3 reads CASSLAETQYF. DNA of the CDR3: TGCGCCAGCAGCTTGGCGGAGACCCAGTACTTC. The rearrangement links TRBV5-1 to TRBJ2-5; D not resolved. The V gene's germline CDR1 is SGHRS and CDR2 YFSETQ. The germline V and J ends were trimmed by 0 bases and 5 bases, with 2 bases remaining between them. The CDR3 totals 11 residues.

The chain has TRBV10-3 and TRBJ1-1, with D possibly TRBD1 on 6 matching bases. The CDR3 loop spans 13 amino acids. Trimming took off 8 bases at V and 1 base at J, with 11 bases between the two ends. Germline CDR1 ENHRY, CDR2 SYGVKD. CDR3 sequence (DNA): TGTGCCATCCGCGGGACACCGAACACTGAAGCTTTCTTT. Residues: CAIRGTPNTEAFF.

The J gene is TRBJ2-1, the V gene TRBV27; 8 bases agree with TRBD1. The CDR3 has 17 amino acids. The germline V gene has CDR1 MNHEY and CDR2 SMNVEV (reference sequence). V was clipped by 4 bases and J by 5 bases; unmatched bases: 13. The CDR3 region has the DNA TGTGCCAGCAGTTCGGGACAGGTGGGGAGTACTAACAATGAGCAGTTCTTC. This translates into CASSSGQVGSTNNEQFF.

This clone was counted once. The chain has TRBV7-9 and TRBJ1-2; possible D gene TRBD1, 5 bases. Trimming removed 1 base at V and 2 bases at J, with 14 bases between. The germline gives CDR1 SEHNR, CDR2 FQNEAQ (reference sequence). The length of the CDR3 is 16 residues. The CDR3: CASSLGSTAVNYGYTF. The CDR3 DNA reads TGTGCCAGCAGCTTAGGATCGACAGCCGTCAACTATGGCTACACCTTC.

The V gene is TRBV6-1, the J gene TRBJ2-3, with TRBD2 matching over 8 bases. The CDR3 has 15 residues. The V gene end was trimmed by 3 bases and the J gene end by 4 bases; junction bases not matched to a gene: 6. CDR1 MNHNS and CDR2 SASEGT come from the germline V gene. CDR3 sequence reads: CASSDLAGGADTQYF. The CDR3 bases are TGTGCCAGCAGTGATCTGGCGGGAGGTGCAGATACGCAGTATTTT.

The sample holds a few counts of this clone. The chain links TRBV18 to TRBJ2-7, with 10 bases aligning to TRBD1. V dropped 0 bases and J dropped 3; count of bases not matched to a gene: 5. Germline values: CDR1 KGHSH, CDR2 LQKENI. The CDR3 is 16 residues long. The CDR3: CASSPPGTGAVYEQYF. The CDR3 DNA is TGTGCCAGCTCACCACCGGGGACAGGGGCTGTCTACGAGCAGTACTTC.

The chain is built from TRBV6-5 and TRBJ1-1; no clear D. Germline V lookup: CDR1 MNHEY, CDR2 SVGAGI. Trimming shortened V by 6 bases and J by 6 bases, and 8 bases separated the two germline ends. This CDR3 has 11 residues. CDR3 bases: TGTGCCAGCAGCTCCCCTTCTGAAGCTTTCTTT. It is translated as CASSSPSEAFF.

In its sample, this clone ranks as medium-sized. This chain links TRBV11-2 with TRBJ2-5, with D possibly matching TRBD2 (6 bases). From germline, CDR1 is SGHAT and CDR2 FQNNGV. V lost 0 bases and J 3 bases, leaving 23 bases between the germline ends. The CDR3 extends over 19 amino acids. CDR3 in DNA: TGTGCCAGCAGCTTAGATTCCCCCTTGACTAGTTTTGGGAAAGAGACCCAGTACTTC. Its translation: CASSLDSPLTSFGKETQYF.

This clone showed up just a few times. This chain links TRBV9 with TRBJ1-2, with 7 nucleotides matching TRBD1. Per germline, CDR1 SGDLS and CDR2 YYNGEE. The CDR3 covers 15 residues. After removal of 0 bases from V and 2 bases from J, the junction contained 4 bases not matched to a gene. The CDR3 loop reads CASSVVETGNYGYTF. The CDR3 region has the DNA TGTGCCAGCAGCGTAGTCGAGACAGGGAACTATGGCTACACCTTC.

The V and J genes are TRBV7-3 and TRBJ2-2; no clear D gene. Per germline, CDR1 SGHTA and CDR2 FQGTGA. This CDR3 has 12 amino acids. V was trimmed by 2 bases and J by 6 bases, leaving 4 bases between them. CDR3 loop: CASSLRPGELFF. DNA for the CDR3: TGTGCCAGCAGCTTACGGCCCGGGGAGCTGTTTTTT.

This chain links TRBV5-1 with TRBJ2-1; D is perhaps TRBD1 (8 bases). The V gene's germline CDR1 is SGHRS and CDR2 YFSETQ. The germline V and J ends were trimmed by 1 base and 7 bases, with 15 bases remaining between them. This CDR3 has 15 residues. The CDR3 DNA reads TGCGCCAGCAGCTTGACAGGGGGAGGGTCAAATGAGCAGTTCTTC. Its translation is CASSLTGGGSNEQFF.

This clone is a singleton in its sample. The genes are TRBV2 and TRBJ2-2; 10 nucleotides line up with TRBD2. Germline CDR1 reads SNHLY; CDR2 reads FYNNEI. This CDR3 spans 14 amino acids. J gave up 6 bases and V 6 bases, and 4 bases lay outside the gene matches. The CDR3 is CASSILAGAGELFF. The CDR3 DNA reads as TGTGCCAGCAGCATTCTAGCGGGAGCCGGGGAGCTGTTTTTT. The complete variable domain, with remaining parts taken from reference TRBV2 and TRBJ2-2, reads EPEVTQTPSHQVTQMGQEVILRCVPISNHLYFYWYRQILGQKVEFLVSFYNNEISEKSEIFDDQFSVERPDGSNFTLKIRSTKLEDSAMYFCASSILAGAGELFFGEGSRLTVL.

CDR3 bases: TGCGCCAGCAGCCCCGGACAAAGCTACAATGAGCAGTTCTTC. Protein: CASSPGQSYNEQFF. The genes are TRBV5-1 and TRBJ2-1; the D gene is possibly TRBD1 (5 bases). V lost 4 bases to trimming and J lost 3 bases, with 11 bases between them. CDR3 length: 14 residues. The germline CDR1 and CDR2 sequences are SGHRS and YFSETQ.

The rearrangement uses TRBV9 and TRBJ2-2; D remains ambiguous. V lost 7 bases to trimming and J lost 1 base, with 8 bases between them. Per the germline V gene, CDR1 is SGDLS and CDR2 is YYNGEE. The CDR3 has 13 amino acids. CDR3 amino acids: CASSRMNTGELFF. CDR3 DNA sequence: TGTGCCAGCTCACGGATGAACACCGGGGAGCTGTTTTTT. Using reference TRBV9 and TRBJ2-2 for the parts outside the CDR3, the full variable domain is DSGVTQTPKHLITATGQRVTLRCSPRSGDLSVYWYQQSLDQGLQFLIQYYNGEERAKGNILERFSAQQFPDLHSELNLSSLELGDSALYFCASSRMNTGELFFGEGSRLTVL.

This clone was picked up one time. J is TRBJ1-2 and V is TRBV19; 7 positions match TRBD1. Germline trimming cut 3 bases from V and 4 bases from J; bases unmatched to any gene: 8. The CDR3 totals 15 residues. Germline V CDR1 and CDR2: LNHDA, SQIVND (reference sequence). As DNA, the CDR3 is TGTGCCAGTAGTATTCCGGGACAGCGAGCCTATGGCTACACCTTC. Its translation: CASSIPGQRAYGYTF.

V is TRBV6-5 and J is TRBJ1-2; D might be TRBD1 (6 bases). CDR1 and CDR2 from the germline V gene are MNHEY and SVGAGI. The CDR3 loop spans 16 amino acids. V lost 2 bases to trimming and J lost 1 base, with 14 bases between them. CDR3 DNA sequence: TGTGCCAGCAGTTACGTTTTGGGACATAATAACTATGGCTACACCTTC. Residues: CASSYVLGHNNYGYTF.